Each of the 20 T cell receptor beta chains below was sequenced from the same sample in a study of blood T cell repertoires in COVID-19. Profiling relied on immunoSEQ multiplex PCR, and the TCRdb table lists in-frame clones only, not all of them. The sample has 80,000 to 100,000 clones, roughly 80% seen once. Sequences were obtained from peripheral blood. The origin of the receptors is a human donor in a cohort sampled during active COVID-19.

This clone was picked up a small number of times. The genes are TRBV29-1 and TRBJ1-2; 7 bases are a match to TRBD1. Germline values: CDR1 SQVTM, CDR2 ANQGSEA. This CDR3 contains 14 residues. Trimming removed 7 bases from V and 9 bases from J; junction bases left unmatched: 17. CDR3 in amino acids: CSAGWGQIYGSYTF. The CDR3 DNA is TGCAGCGCGGGGTGGGGACAGATCTATGGTAGCTACACCTTC. Variable domain in full (rest from reference TRBV29-1 and TRBJ1-2): SAVISQKPSRDICQRGTSLTIQCQVDSQVTMMFWYRQQPGQSLTLIATANQGSEATYESGFVIDKFPISRPNLTFSTLTVSNMSPEDSSIYLCSAGWGQIYGSYTFGSGTRLTVV.

This clone was counted a few times. This chain links TRBV5-4 with TRBJ2-2; weak D call: TRBD2 (6 bases). This CDR3 is built from 16 residues. V dropped 0 bases and J dropped 0 bases, with 9 bases sitting between them. Germline-derived CDR1 and CDR2 are SGHNT and YYREEE (reference sequence). The CDR3 is CASSLVGDSNTGELFF. The CDR3 DNA follows: TGTGCCAGCAGCTTGGTAGGGGACTCGAACACCGGGGAGCTGTTTTTT. Combining the CDR3 with reference TRBV5-4 and TRBJ2-2 gives the whole variable domain ETGVTQSPTHLIKTRGQQVTLRCSSQSGHNTVSWYQQALGQGPQFIFQYYREEENGRGNFPPRFSGLQFPNYSSELNVNALELDDSALYLCASSLVGDSNTGELFFGEGSRLTVL.

About this clone itself: Germline is not matched at one junction end, which may reflect a read error. The chain is built from TRBV5-8 and TRBJ1-5; 7 bases are a match to TRBD1. The V gene's germline CDR1 is SGHTS and CDR2 YDEGEE. This CDR3 has 15 residues. CDR3 nucleotides: TGTGCCAGCACCTTGGGGGACAGCCGCAATCAGCCCCAGCATTTT. It is translated as CASTLGDSRNQPQHF.

CDR3 in amino acids: CASSGGSNQPQHF. CDR3 nucleotides: TGTGCCAGCAGCGGGGGAAGCAATCAGCCCCAGCATTTT. The V gene is TRBV6-5, the J gene TRBJ1-5; the D gene is possibly TRBD1 (5 bases). Germline-derived CDR1 and CDR2 are MNHEY and SVGAGI. Trimming stripped 6 bases from V and 1 base from J, with 7 bases between. The CDR3 is 13 amino acids.

The genes are TRBV3-1 (or the pseudogene TRBV3-2) and TRBJ2-3; the match to TRBD2 covers 7 bases. The V and J ends lost 0 bases and 1 base, in that order; junction bases with no gene match: 7. CDR1 is LGHDT and CDR2 is YNNKEL in the germline V gene (reference sequence). The CDR3 runs 17 residues. The CDR3 bases are TGTGCCAGCAGCCAAGAATGGCGGGGAGGGGGCACAGATACGCAGTATTTT. The encoded protein is CASSQEWRGGGTDTQYF.

J is TRBJ1-5 and V is TRBV28, with TRBD1 identical over 8 bases. The CDR3 covers 16 residues. V trimming: 4 bases; J trimming: 4 bases; junction bases outside the gene matches: 9. Germline V gives CDR1 MDHEN, CDR2 SYDVKM. For the CDR3, the DNA is TGTGCCAGCAGTTCTCGAGGACAGGGTACGAATCAGCCCCAGCATTTT. The encoded protein is CASSSRGQGTNQPQHF.

In its sample, this clone was seen once. This rearrangement joins TRBV6-5 to TRBJ2-7; D perhaps matches TRBD1 (5 bases). Germline CDR1 and CDR2: MNHEY and SVGAGI. The CDR3 is 15 residues long. V dropped 6 bases and J dropped 5 bases, with 20 bases sitting between them. The CDR3 protein is CASRVHQGDGNEQYF. Here the CDR3 DNA reads TGTGCCAGCAGGGTACACCAGGGCGACGGAAACGAGCAGTACTTC.

This chain links TRBV7-3 with TRBJ1-1; TRBD1 is a possible D gene (5 bases). V lost 3 bases, J lost 1 base, and 6 bases lay in between. This CDR3 spans 13 amino acids. Germline V gives CDR1 SGHTA, CDR2 FQGTGA. CDR3 nucleotides: TGTGCCAGCAGCTTTACAGGGAACACTGAAGCTTTCTTT. Protein sequence: CASSFTGNTEAFF.

This sequence joins TRBV28 and TRBJ1-4; tentative D call: TRBD1 (6 bases). The CDR3 has 15 amino acids. Germline assignment: CDR1 MDHEN and CDR2 SYDVKM. Trimming removed 4 bases at V and 0 bases at J, with 9 bases between. CDR3 nucleotide sequence: TGTGCCAGCAGTTCGGACAGCGCAACTAATGAAAAACTGTTTTTT. Protein product: CASSSDSATNEKLFF.

The chain links TRBV2 to TRBJ1-2; 7 bases agree with TRBD1. The CDR3 loop spans 13 amino acids. Looked up from germline, CDR1 is SNHLY and CDR2 is FYNNEI. J gave up 5 bases and V 6 bases, and 6 bases lay outside the gene matches. The DNA for the CDR3 is TGTGCCAGCAGAACCGGGACAGCGTATGGCTACACCTTC. This codes for CASRTGTAYGYTF.

The genes are TRBV30 and TRBJ1-3, with TRBD1 identical over 7 bases. Per germline, CDR1 GTSNPN and CDR2 SVGIG (reference sequence). The CDR3 spans 18 residues. Unmatched junction bases numbered 12, after V lost 1 base and J lost 0 bases. In nucleotides, the CDR3 is TGTGCCTGGAGTGATCTCCCCCCGGGACAGAGCTCTGGAAACACCATATATTTT. It translates to CAWSDLPPGQSSGNTIYF.

The gene calls are TRBV7-9 and TRBJ2-3; tentatively, D is TRBD2 (6 bases). Looked up from germline, CDR1 is SEHNR and CDR2 is FQNEAQ (reference sequence). The V end was cut by 5 bases, the J end by 8 bases, with 17 bases between. The CDR3 length is 14 residues. CDR3 bases: TGTGCCAGCAGCCCCAATGCGGGGATGGGTACGCAGTATTTT. It specifies CASSPNAGMGTQYF. Looking up the rest from reference TRBV7-9 and TRBJ2-3 gives the full variable domain: DTGVSQNPRHKITKRGQNVTFRCDPISEHNRLYWYRQTLGQGPEFLTYFQNEAQLEKSRLLSDRFSAERPKGSFSTLEIQRTEQGDSAMYLCASSPNAGMGTQYFGPGTRLTVL.

The rearrangement joins TRBV3-1 (or the pseudogene TRBV3-2) to TRBJ2-2; D is unresolved. CDR1 is LGHDT and CDR2 is YNNKEL in the germline V gene (reference sequence). The V and J ends lost 1 base and 2 bases respectively, with 8 bases between them. This CDR3 contains 15 residues. The CDR3 here is CASSQVISNTGELFF. Written as DNA, the CDR3 is TGTGCCAGCAGCCAAGTTATTTCTAACACCGGGGAGCTGTTTTTT.

The chain uses TRBV6-1 and TRBJ2-3; 8 positions agree with TRBD2. Trimming removed 2 bases from V and 2 bases from J; junction bases left unmatched: 3. The CDR3 is made up of 15 amino acids. CDR1 and CDR2 (germline): MNHNS, SASEGT. CDR3: CASSENSGNTDTQYF. The CDR3 DNA reads as TGTGCCAGCAGTGAAAATAGCGGGAACACAGATACGCAGTATTTT.

The count of this clone is one. The CDR3 DNA follows: TGTGCCAGCAGCCGGGCGGGAGGTGACAATGAGCAGTTCTTC. This encodes CASSRAGGDNEQFF. The genes are TRBV28 and TRBJ2-1, with 8 bases matching TRBD2. The CDR3 spans 14 residues. The ends lost 6 bases at V and 5 bases at J; junction bases unmatched: 6. From germline, CDR1 is MDHEN and CDR2 SYDVKM.

The chain combines TRBV18 with TRBJ2-7; 14 bases fit TRBD2. Germline V CDR1 and CDR2: KGHSH, LQKENI. With V trimmed by 6 bases and J by 2 bases, 12 bases remained unmatched. The CDR3 spans 18 residues. The CDR3 is CASSLLPPGLAGAYEQYF. CDR3 DNA sequence: TGTGCCAGCTCGCTACTACCTCCGGGACTAGCGGGGGCCTACGAGCAGTACTTC.

V is TRBV6-5 and J is TRBJ2-1; D unresolved. Trimming left V 6 bases short and J 6 bases short, with 12 bases between. The CDR3 length is 13 residues. CDR1 is MNHEY, CDR2 SVGAGI, per germline. This chain's CDR3 is CASRETSGNEQFF. For the CDR3, the DNA is TGTGCCAGCAGGGAGACGTCCGGCAATGAGCAGTTCTTC.

The chain joins TRBV5-1 to TRBJ2-2; D is unclear. V shed 4 bases and J shed 2 bases, with 9 bases lying between them. Per germline, CDR1 SGHRS and CDR2 YFSETQ. The CDR3 runs 14 residues. CDR3 coding DNA: TGCGCCAGCAGCGAGTCGCGCAACACCGGGGAGCTGTTTTTT. Protein sequence: CASSESRNTGELFF.

This clone was detected a few times. The J gene is TRBJ1-1, the V gene TRBV5-6; D may be TRBD1 (6 bases). The V gene lost 4 bases and the J gene lost 4 bases, with 8 bases spanning the gap. Germline V gene sequence: CDR1 SGHDT, CDR2 YYEEEE. The CDR3 has 12 residues. The CDR3 region has the DNA TGTGCCAGCAGCCGACAGGCCACTGAAGCTTTCTTT. This codes for CASSRQATEAFF.

In its sample, this clone was seen many times. The chain is built from TRBV27 and TRBJ2-7, with 7 bases lining up with TRBD1. Losses at the gene ends were 3 bases for V and 4 bases for J; bases not matched to a gene: 9. The CDR3 sequence is 15 residues long. Germline CDR1 MNHEY, CDR2 SMNVEV (reference sequence). The CDR3 reads CASSFEAGGKYEQYF. In nucleotides, the CDR3 is TGTGCCAGCAGTTTTGAGGCAGGGGGTAAATACGAGCAGTACTTC.